These 16 T cell receptor beta chains were sequenced from one sample in a study of blood T cell repertoires in COVID-19. Produced via immunoSEQ multiplex PCR; TCRdb's table is partial and in-frame only. The sample lists 300,000 to 350,000 clones, almost 90% occurring once. The sample was peripheral blood. Every receptor here comes from a woman aged 70-85 years with COVID-19, enrolled during active disease.

Note on this clone: Within the sample, other DNA sequences also encode this same CDR3. The CDR3, as DNA: TGTGCCAGCAGCTTAGAGTTTGGGGGGAACTATGGCTACACCTTC. Its translation: CASSLEFGGNYGYTF. V is TRBV11-2 and J is TRBJ1-2; tentative D call: TRBD1 (5 bases). This CDR3 has 15 residues. Germline CDR1 and CDR2: SGHAT and FQNNGV. Between the trimmed V and J ends, which lost 0 bases and 2 bases, there was a span of 10 bases.

The table lists this clone with a count of one. V gene TRBV15 combines with J gene TRBJ2-2, with D possibly matching TRBD2 (5 bases). CDR1 and CDR2 (germline): LNHNV, YYDKDF (reference sequence). CDR3 length: 13 residues. V was trimmed by 5 bases and J by 5 bases, leaving 9 bases between them. The CDR3 region is CATSPTGTGELFF. The CDR3 DNA reads as TGTGCCACCAGCCCTACGGGGACCGGGGAGCTGTTTTTT.

This rearrangement joins TRBV9 to TRBJ1-1, with a weak D call TRBD1 (5 bases). Germline V gene lookup returns CDR1 SGDLS and CDR2 YYNGEE. CDR3 length: 14 residues. The germline V and J ends were trimmed by 3 bases and 5 bases, with 14 bases remaining between them. CDR3 DNA: TGTGCCAGCAGCGCCGGCGGGGCCGGGACTGAAGCTTTCTTT. This gives the protein CASSAGGAGTEAFF. Looking up the rest from reference TRBV9 and TRBJ1-1 gives the full variable domain: DSGVTQTPKHLITATGQRVTLRCSPRSGDLSVYWYQQSLDQGLQFLIQYYNGEERAKGNILERFSAQQFPDLHSELNLSSLELGDSALYFCASSAGGAGTEAFFGQGTRLTVV.

The CDR3: CASSSTTGGRGYTF. The CDR3 DNA follows: TGTGCCAGCAGCTCAACGACAGGGGGCCGGGGCTACACCTTC. The V call is TRBV5-6, the J call TRBJ1-2, with TRBD1 matching over 10 bases. The trim removed 3 bases at V and 8 bases at J, leaving 7 bases unmatched. Germline lookup yields CDR1 SGHDT and CDR2 YYEEEE. The CDR3 extends over 14 amino acids.

This rearrangement joins TRBV3-1 (or the pseudogene TRBV3-2) to TRBJ1-2; TRBD1 aligns across 12 bases. Germline-derived CDR1 and CDR2 are LGHDT and YNNKEL (reference sequence). The ends lost 8 bases at V and 8 bases at J; junction bases unmatched: 9. This CDR3 contains 14 residues. CDR3 DNA sequence: TGTGCCAGCGTAGGGGGACAGGGGGCAAGAGGCTACACCTTC. It specifies CASVGGQGARGYTF.

In its sample, this clone was seen a few times. The rearrangement joins TRBV29-1 to TRBJ1-1; the match to TRBD1 covers 8 bases. The CDR3 is 13 residues long. V lost 4 bases to trimming and J lost 4 bases; unmatched junction nucleotides: 5. Germline V gene lookup returns CDR1 SQVTM and CDR2 ANQGSEA. The CDR3 nucleotides read TGCAGCGTTGCACGACAGGGGTTCACTGAAGCTTTCTTT. Amino acids: CSVARQGFTEAFF. Full variable domain (outside the CDR3, taken from reference TRBV29-1 and TRBJ1-1): SAVISQKPSRDICQRGTSLTIQCQVDSQVTMMFWYRQQPGQSLTLIATANQGSEATYESGFVIDKFPISRPNLTFSTLTVSNMSPEDSSIYLCSVARQGFTEAFFGQGTRLTVV.

This clone was detected a few times. The CDR3 DNA reads TGTGCCAGCAGCGCAGGGGGTTGGGACGAGCAGTACTTC. This encodes CASSAGGWDEQYF. The J gene is TRBJ2-7, the V gene TRBV9; 7 bases line up with TRBD1. Germline V gene lookup returns CDR1 SGDLS and CDR2 YYNGEE. V was clipped by 3 bases and J by 5 bases; unmatched bases: 5. The CDR3 runs 13 residues.

The rearrangement joins TRBV2 to TRBJ2-7, with TRBD2 as a possible D gene (5 bases). Trimming removed 2 bases at V and 3 bases at J, with 14 bases between. Germline V CDR1 and CDR2: SNHLY, FYNNEI. The CDR3 covers 15 residues. The CDR3 region is CASSEILLRGYEQYF. CDR3 DNA sequence: TGTGCCAGCAGTGAAATACTCCTTCGGGGCTACGAGCAGTACTTC.

The sample holds a few counts of this clone. The chain is built from TRBV6-5 and TRBJ2-7; 7 bases are shared with TRBD2. The length of the CDR3 is 15 residues. After removal of 5 bases from V and 4 bases from J, the junction contained 11 bases not matched to a gene. In germline, CDR1 is MNHEY, CDR2 SVGAGI. The chain's CDR3 is CASSPWGGGTYEQYF. The CDR3 nucleotides read TGTGCCAGCAGTCCCTGGGGCGGGGGTACATACGAGCAGTACTTC.

V and J are TRBV5-1 and TRBJ2-7; no clear D. The V and J ends lost 1 base and 0 bases respectively, with 11 bases between them. CDR1 SGHRS and CDR2 YFSETQ come from the germline V gene. The CDR3 extends over 15 amino acids. The CDR3 nucleotides are TGCGCCAGCAGCTTGTACGGCGGCGACTCCTACGAGCAGTACTTC. Residues: CASSLYGGDSYEQYF.

This rearrangement joins TRBV5-6 to TRBJ1-1; 8 nucleotides match TRBD1. Germline CDR1 SGHDT, CDR2 YYEEEE. The CDR3 is 15 residues long. Unmatched junction bases numbered 4, after V lost 2 bases and J lost 1 base. The CDR3 DNA follows: TGTGCCAGCAGCTTAAAGACAGGGGCGAACACTGAAGCTTTCTTT. Translation: CASSLKTGANTEAFF.

J is TRBJ2-2 and V is TRBV24-1, with 7 bases matching TRBD1. CDR1 and CDR2 (germline): KGHDR, SFDVKD. The CDR3 sequence is 14 residues long. J was trimmed by 2 bases and V by 9 bases; bases with no gene match: 5. The CDR3 DNA is TGTGCCACCGGAGACAGGGCCAACACCGGGGAGCTGTTTTTT. Residues: CATGDRANTGELFF.

This chain connects TRBV5-1 to TRBJ1-1, with TRBD1 matching 8 bases. With 4 bases clipped from V and 4 bases from J, the junction kept 9 bases outside the gene matches. This CDR3 spans 15 amino acids. Germline values: CDR1 SGHRS, CDR2 YFSETQ. DNA of the CDR3: TGCGCCAGCAGCCTGCAGGGGGCTGACGGCACTGAAGCTTTCTTT. This gives the protein CASSLQGADGTEAFF.

The chain carries TRBV29-1 and TRBJ1-5, with 9 bases matching TRBD1. Losses at the gene ends were 7 bases for V and 6 bases for J; bases not matched to a gene: 10. The CDR3 contains 14 residues. Germline CDR1 SQVTM, CDR2 ANQGSEA. The DNA for the CDR3 is TGCAGCGCCCTATCCGGGACAGGGTCTCAGCCCCAGCATTTT. Encoded protein: CSALSGTGSQPQHF.

The chain couples TRBV7-9 to TRBJ2-2; D is ambiguous. The CDR3 extends over 14 amino acids. From germline, CDR1 is SEHNR and CDR2 FQNEAQ (reference sequence). V was trimmed by 5 bases and J by 2 bases, leaving 9 bases between them. The chain's CDR3 is CASSASSNTGELFF. Written as DNA, the CDR3 is TGTGCCAGCAGCGCGAGTTCAAACACCGGGGAGCTGTTTTTT.

Only one count was recorded for this clone. The DNA for the CDR3 is TGTGCCAGCAGGAGAGGGCTGAACACTGAAGCTTTCTTT. This gives the protein CASRRGLNTEAFF. V gene TRBV6-6 combines with J gene TRBJ1-1; D gene uncertain. The CDR3 is made up of 13 amino acids. With 6 bases removed from V and 0 bases from J, the gap between germline ends came to 8 bases. Germline V lookup: CDR1 MNHNY, CDR2 SVGAGI (reference sequence).